This T cell receptor (beta chain) emerged from a study of blood T cell repertoires in COVID-19. V gave up 2 bases and J gave up 10 bases, with 12 bases separating them. Germline lookup yields CDR1 SGHNT and CDR2 YENEEA. The CDR3 is 14 residues long. The data were produced by immunoSEQ multiplex PCR, yet TCRdb's version contains in-frame clones alone and is incomplete. The sample lists some 150,000 clones, around 80% occurring once. The sample was peripheral blood. V is TRBV11-3 and J is TRBJ1-6; D might be TRBD1 (6 bases). This sequence was found in a human donor in a cohort sampled during active COVID-19. In nucleotides, the CDR3 is TGTGCCAGCAGCTTAACCACAGGGAGCTCACCCCTCCACTTT. Translated, it gives CASSLTTGSSPLHF.